This T cell receptor beta chain was retrieved from a study of blood T cells in healthy people across ages. Using a J-beta primer mix together with a sample-barcoded 5' primer, a second PCR was run for about 6 to 12 cycles. MiXCR, run by TCRdb on the 5' RACE reads, gives a single entry per CDR3 protein. The data hold about 840,000 distinct CDR3 sequences, with around 29% observed a single time. Study conclusions and caveats: Naive T cell percentage showed a strong correlation with TCR beta diversity.

Per the germline V gene, CDR1 is SGDLS and CDR2 is YYNGEE. The J segment lost 3 bases and the V segment lost 6 bases, leaving 6 bases of the junction unmatched. The CDR3 is 14 residues long. This clonotype came up a few times. Its matching antigen is unknown. These data also featured in a second study, about T cells of mothers and their children. That report adds: A slight, non-significant increase in overlap was found for related mother-child pairs relative to unrelated pairs.

Material for sequencing was blood. The chain has TRBV9 and TRBJ1-1; 9 bases align to TRBD1. This TCR was recovered from a woman between 40 and 50 years old in good health. CDR3 nucleotides: TGTGCCAGCAAACCCGGGGACAGGGACACTGAAGCTTTCTTT. Its protein is CASKPGDRDTEAFF.